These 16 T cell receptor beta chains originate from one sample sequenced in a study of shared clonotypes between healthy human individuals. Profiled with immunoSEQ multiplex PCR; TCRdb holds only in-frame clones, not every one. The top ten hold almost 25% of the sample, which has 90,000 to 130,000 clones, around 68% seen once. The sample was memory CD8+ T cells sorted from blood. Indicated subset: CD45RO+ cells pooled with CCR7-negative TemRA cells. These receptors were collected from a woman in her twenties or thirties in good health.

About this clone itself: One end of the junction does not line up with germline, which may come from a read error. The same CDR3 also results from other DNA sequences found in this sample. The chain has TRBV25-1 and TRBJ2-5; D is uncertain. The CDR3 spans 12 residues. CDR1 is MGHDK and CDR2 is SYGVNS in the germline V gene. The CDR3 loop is CASSGQQETQYF. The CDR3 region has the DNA TGTGCCAGTAGTGGCCAGCAAGAGACCCAGTACTTC.

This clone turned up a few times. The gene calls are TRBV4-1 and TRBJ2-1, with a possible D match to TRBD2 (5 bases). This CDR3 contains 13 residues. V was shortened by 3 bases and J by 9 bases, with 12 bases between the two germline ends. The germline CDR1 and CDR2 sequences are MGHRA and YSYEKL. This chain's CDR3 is CASSHGVEGEQFF. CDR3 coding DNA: TGCGCCAGCAGCCACGGGGTAGAAGGTGAGCAGTTCTTC.

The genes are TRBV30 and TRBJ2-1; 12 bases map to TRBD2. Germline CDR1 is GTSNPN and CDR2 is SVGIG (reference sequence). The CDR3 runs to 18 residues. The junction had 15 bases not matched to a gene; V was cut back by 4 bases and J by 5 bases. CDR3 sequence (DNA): TGTGCCTGGATTTTGTCGGGGAGGAGGACTAGCGGGAACAATGAGCAGTTCTTC. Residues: CAWILSGRRTSGNNEQFF.

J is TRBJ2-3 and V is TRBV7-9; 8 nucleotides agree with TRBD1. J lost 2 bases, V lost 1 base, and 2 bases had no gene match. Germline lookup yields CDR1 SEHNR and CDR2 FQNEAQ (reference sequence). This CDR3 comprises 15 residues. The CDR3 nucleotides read TGTGCCAGCAGCTTAGGGACAGGGCACACAGATACGCAGTATTTT. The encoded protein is CASSLGTGHTDTQYF.

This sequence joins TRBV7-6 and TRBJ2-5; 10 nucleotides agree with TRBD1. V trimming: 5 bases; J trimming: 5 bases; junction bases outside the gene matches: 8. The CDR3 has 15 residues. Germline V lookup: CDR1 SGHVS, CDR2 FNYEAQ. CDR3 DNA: TGTGCCAGCAGCCATCGGACAGGGGGAATGGAGACCCAGTACTTC. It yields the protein CASSHRTGGMETQYF.

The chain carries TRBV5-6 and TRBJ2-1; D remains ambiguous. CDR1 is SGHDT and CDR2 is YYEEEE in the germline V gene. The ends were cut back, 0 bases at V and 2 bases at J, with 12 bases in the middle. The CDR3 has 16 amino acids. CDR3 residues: CASSLGEVSPYNEQFF. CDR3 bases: TGTGCCAGCAGCTTGGGGGAAGTGAGTCCCTACAATGAGCAGTTCTTC. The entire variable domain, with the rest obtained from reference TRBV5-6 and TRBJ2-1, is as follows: DAGVTQSPTHLIKTRGQQVTLRCSPKSGHDTVSWYQQALGQGPQFIFQYYEEEERQRGNFPDRFSGHQFPNYSSELNVNALLLGDSALYLCASSLGEVSPYNEQFFGPGTRLTVL.

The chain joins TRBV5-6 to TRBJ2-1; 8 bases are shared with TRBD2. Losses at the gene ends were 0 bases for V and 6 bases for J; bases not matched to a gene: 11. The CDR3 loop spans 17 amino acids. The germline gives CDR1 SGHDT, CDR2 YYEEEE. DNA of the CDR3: TGTGCCAGCAGCTTGGCTTATGTTAGCGGGACCCGCAATGAGCAGTTCTTC. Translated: CASSLAYVSGTRNEQFF.

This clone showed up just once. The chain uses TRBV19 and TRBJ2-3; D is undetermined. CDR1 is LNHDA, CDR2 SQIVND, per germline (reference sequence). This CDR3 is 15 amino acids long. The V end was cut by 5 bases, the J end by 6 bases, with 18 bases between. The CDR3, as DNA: TGTGCCAGTAGTGCTGCCCGACTCTCCCCCGATACGCAGTATTTT. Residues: CASSAARLSPDTQYF.

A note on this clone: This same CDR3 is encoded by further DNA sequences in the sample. CDR3: CASSVAWGTAEAFF. The DNA for the CDR3 is TGTGCCAGCAGCGTAGCTTGGGGGACCGCTGAAGCTTTCTTT. V gene TRBV9 combines with J gene TRBJ1-1; perhaps TRBD1 as D (5 bases). This CDR3 is 14 amino acids long. The germline V gene has CDR1 SGDLS and CDR2 YYNGEE. V lost 0 bases and J 6 bases, leaving 12 bases between the germline ends.

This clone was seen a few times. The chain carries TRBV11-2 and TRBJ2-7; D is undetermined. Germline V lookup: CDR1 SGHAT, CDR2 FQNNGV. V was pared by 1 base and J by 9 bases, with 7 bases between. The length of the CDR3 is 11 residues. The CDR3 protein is CASSLVMGQYF. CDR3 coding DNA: TGTGCCAGCAGCTTAGTTATGGGGCAGTACTTC.

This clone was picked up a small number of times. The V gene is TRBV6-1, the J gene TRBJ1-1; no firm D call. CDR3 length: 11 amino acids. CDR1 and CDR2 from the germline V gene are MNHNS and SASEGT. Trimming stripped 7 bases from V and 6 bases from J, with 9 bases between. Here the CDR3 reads CASKEIAEAFF. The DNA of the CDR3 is TGTGCCAGCAAGGAGATAGCTGAAGCTTTCTTT.

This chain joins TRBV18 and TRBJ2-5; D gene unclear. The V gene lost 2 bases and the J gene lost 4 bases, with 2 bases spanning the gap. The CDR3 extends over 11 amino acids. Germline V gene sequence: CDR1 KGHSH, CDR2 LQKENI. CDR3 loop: CASSPGETQYF. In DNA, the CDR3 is TGTGCCAGCTCACCAGGAGAGACCCAGTACTTC.

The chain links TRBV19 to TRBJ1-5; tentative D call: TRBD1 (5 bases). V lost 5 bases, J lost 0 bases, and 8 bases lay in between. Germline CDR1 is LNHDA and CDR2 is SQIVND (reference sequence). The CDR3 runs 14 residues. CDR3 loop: CASSVQVSNQPQHF. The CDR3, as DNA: TGTGCCAGTAGTGTACAGGTTAGCAATCAGCCCCAGCATTTT.

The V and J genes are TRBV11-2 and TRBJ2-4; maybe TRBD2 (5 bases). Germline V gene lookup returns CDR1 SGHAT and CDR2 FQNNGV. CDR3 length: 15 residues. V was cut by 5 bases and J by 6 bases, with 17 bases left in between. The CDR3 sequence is CASSPELPRGNIQYF. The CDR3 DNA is TGTGCCAGCAGCCCGGAACTCCCTCGGGGAAACATTCAGTACTTC. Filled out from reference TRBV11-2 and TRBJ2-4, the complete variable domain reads EAGVAQSPRYKIIEKRQSVAFWCNPISGHATLYWYQQILGQGPKLLIQFQNNGVVDDSQLPKDRFSAERLKGVDSTLKIQPAKLEDSAVYLCASSPELPRGNIQYFGAGTRLSVL.

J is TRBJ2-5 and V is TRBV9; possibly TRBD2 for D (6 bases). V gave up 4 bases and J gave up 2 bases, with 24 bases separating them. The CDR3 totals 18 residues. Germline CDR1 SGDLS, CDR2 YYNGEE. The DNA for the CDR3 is TGTGCCAGCAGCCGCTATAGGACATTCGGGGGACCACAAGAGACCCAGTACTTC. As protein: CASSRYRTFGGPQETQYF.

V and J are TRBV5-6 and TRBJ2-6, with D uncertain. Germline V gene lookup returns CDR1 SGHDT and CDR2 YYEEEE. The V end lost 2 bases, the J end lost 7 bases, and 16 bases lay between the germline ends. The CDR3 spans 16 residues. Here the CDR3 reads CASSFESGRRANVLTF. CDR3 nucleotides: TGTGCCAGCAGCTTTGAATCCGGCCGACGAGCCAACGTCCTGACTTTC.